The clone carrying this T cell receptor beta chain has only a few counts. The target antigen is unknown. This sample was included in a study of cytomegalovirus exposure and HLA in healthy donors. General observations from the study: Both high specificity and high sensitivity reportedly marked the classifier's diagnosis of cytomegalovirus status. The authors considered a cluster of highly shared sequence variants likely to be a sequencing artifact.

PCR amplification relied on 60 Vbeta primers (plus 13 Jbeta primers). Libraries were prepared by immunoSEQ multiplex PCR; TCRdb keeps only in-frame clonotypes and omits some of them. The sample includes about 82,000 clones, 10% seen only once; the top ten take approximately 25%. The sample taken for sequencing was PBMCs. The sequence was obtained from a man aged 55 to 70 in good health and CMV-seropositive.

This CDR3 reads CSVGGGDRALQYF. DNA of the CDR3: TGCAGCGTCGGGGGTGGGGACAGGGCCTTACAGTACTTC. V usage is TRBV29-1 and J usage is TRBJ2-4; 9 bases are shared with TRBD1. The germline V gene has CDR1 SQVTM and CDR2 ANQGSEA. This CDR3 spans 13 amino acids. Trimming took 6 bases from V and 13 from J; bases not matched to a gene: 13.